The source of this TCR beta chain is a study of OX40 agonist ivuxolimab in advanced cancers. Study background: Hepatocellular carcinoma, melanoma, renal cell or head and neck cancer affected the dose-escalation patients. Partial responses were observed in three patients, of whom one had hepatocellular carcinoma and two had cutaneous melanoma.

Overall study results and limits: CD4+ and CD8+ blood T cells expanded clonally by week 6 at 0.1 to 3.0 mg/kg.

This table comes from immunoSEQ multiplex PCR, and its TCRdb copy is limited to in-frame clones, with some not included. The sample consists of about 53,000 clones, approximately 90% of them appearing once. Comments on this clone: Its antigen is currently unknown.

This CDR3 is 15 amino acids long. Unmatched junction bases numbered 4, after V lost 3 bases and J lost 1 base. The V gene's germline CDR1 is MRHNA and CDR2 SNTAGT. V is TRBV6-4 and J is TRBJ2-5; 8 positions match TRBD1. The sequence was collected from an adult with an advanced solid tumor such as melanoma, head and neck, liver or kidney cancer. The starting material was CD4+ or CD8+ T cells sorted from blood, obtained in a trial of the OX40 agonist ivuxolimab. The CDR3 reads CASSENRGIQETQYF. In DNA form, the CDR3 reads TGTGCCAGCAGTGAGAACAGGGGGATCCAAGAGACCCAGTACTTC.